This TCR beta chain was recorded in a study of spatial heterogeneity in lung cancer. In TCRdb, the 5' RACE reads were re-called with MiXCR into one record per CDR3 protein. Of roughly 120,000 distinct CDR3 sequences listed, 10% to 12% are singletons. Germline loops: CDR1 SGHRS, CDR2 YFSETQ. Trimming stripped 7 bases from V and 1 base from J, with 12 bases between. The CDR3 is made up of 15 amino acids. Time point here: blood at routine non-recurrence follow-up after resection. The V and J genes are TRBV5-1 and TRBJ2-6; maybe TRBD1 (6 bases). The specimen comprised PBMCs, sampled at follow-up. This clonotype originated in a female donor with early-stage non-small cell lung cancer. The CDR3 DNA sequence: TGCGCCAGCCAGACAGGAGCTTCTGGGGCCAACGTCCTGACTTTC. Protein product: CASQTGASGANVLTF.